This T cell receptor (beta chain) was sequenced during a study of shared clonotypes between healthy human individuals. CDR1 is SGHAT and CDR2 is FQDESV in the germline V gene (reference sequence). The V gene end was trimmed by 2 bases and the J gene end by 4 bases; junction bases not matched to a gene: 4. The CDR3 has 14 residues. Positively selected for CCR7, the CD45RO-negative cells used as naive CD8 cells excluded terminally differentiated effector memory CD45RA+ cells. All the donors were Caucasian adults who lived in Nashville, Tennessee. Produced via immunoSEQ multiplex PCR; TCRdb's table is partial and in-frame only. This sample carries about 1.9 million clones, 85% to 95% of them seen once, and the ten largest clones take approximately 1.7%.

This TCR derives from a man between 18 and 35 years old in good health. Some clones in this sample may be carry-over from other donors' samples. Sequenced input: naive CD8+ T cells from PBMCs. The chain uses TRBV11-1 and TRBJ1-1; 7 bases are a match to TRBD1. CDR3 protein: CASSLTGDSTEAFF. The DNA for the CDR3 is TGTGCCAGCAGCTTAACGGGGGACAGCACTGAAGCTTTCTTT.